This TCR beta chain comes out of a study of blood T cell repertoires in COVID-19. Study-wide context: The study drew acute and convalescent COVID-19 samples from the United States, Italy and Spain.

V was pared by 3 bases and J by 6 bases, with 8 bases of the junction left unmatched. CDR1 is SGDLS, CDR2 YYNGEE, per germline. The CDR3 contains 14 residues. TCRdb's table, derived via immunoSEQ multiplex PCR, lists solely in-frame clones and lacks some. The sample holds roughly 180,000 clones; 80% to 90% are singletons and the top ten take nearly 8.5%. The sample consisted of peripheral blood. The sequence was obtained from a man aged 55 to 70 with acute or convalescent COVID-19. The chain carries TRBV9 and TRBJ2-7; 8 nucleotides agree with TRBD2. CDR3 bases: TGTGCCAGCAGCGCCTCCAGCGGGAGTGGCGAGCAGTACTTC. The encoded protein is CASSASSGSGEQYF.